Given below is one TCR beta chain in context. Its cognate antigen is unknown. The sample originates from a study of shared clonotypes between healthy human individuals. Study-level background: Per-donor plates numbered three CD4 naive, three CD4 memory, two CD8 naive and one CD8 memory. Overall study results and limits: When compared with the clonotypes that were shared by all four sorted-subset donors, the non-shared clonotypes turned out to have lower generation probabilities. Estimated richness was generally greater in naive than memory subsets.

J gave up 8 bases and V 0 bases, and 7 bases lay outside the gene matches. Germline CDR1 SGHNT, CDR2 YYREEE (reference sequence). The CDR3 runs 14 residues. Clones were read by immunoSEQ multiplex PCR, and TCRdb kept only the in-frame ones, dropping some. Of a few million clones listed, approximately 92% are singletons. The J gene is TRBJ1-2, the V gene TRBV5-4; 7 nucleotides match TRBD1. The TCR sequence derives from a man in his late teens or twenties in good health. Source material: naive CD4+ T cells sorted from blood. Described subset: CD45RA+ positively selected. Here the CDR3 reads CASSLAFLGQGYTF. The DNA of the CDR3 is TGTGCCAGCAGCTTGGCGTTTCTGGGACAGGGCTACACCTTC.